This T cell receptor (beta chain) was recorded in a study of blood T cell repertoires in COVID-19 (dated by TCRdb to about 2020). About the study as a whole: Collaborator samples came from the United States, Italy and Spain and covered acute and convalescent phases of COVID-19. The material from the prospective study consisted of cDNA or gDNA derived from T cells, B-cell-depleted T cells, or PBMCs. The dataset comprised deeply sampled blood TCRbeta repertoires from subjects exposed to, actively infected with, or recovered from COVID-19. The repertoires were released in a freely available public database intended as a resource for research on the immune response to SARS-CoV-2. Samples were obtained from the ongoing ImmuneRACE study (first 160 participants) and from over 1,000 subjects provided by 6 global collaborators. Sample metadata almost always included a de-identified subject ID, COVID-19 status, age in years and sex. HLA class I and class II types, where available, came from metadata supplied by the sample provider rather than from assay-based typing.

TCRbeta CDR3 regions were amplified from genomic DNA using the immunoSEQ Assay, a bias-controlled multiplex PCR. On the authors' methods: Within the assay, amplification of reference gene primers was used to estimate how many nucleated cells each sample contained. To quantify the absolute abundance of each unique TCRbeta CDR3 rearrangement, sequence reads were collapsed and filtered. For each sample, productive Simpson clonality was calculated as the square root of Simpson's diversity index over productive rearrangements. Not all clones reach the TCRdb copy of this immuneACCESS table, which keeps in-frame sequences only. Checked studies attribute under half of the gap to unresolved V genes and leave the rest unexplained. V, J and clone size reflect that table, while D and trimming were determined from the DNA. Within this sample are some 86,000 clones, with around four fifths of them counted one time only. Jointly, the top ten make up roughly a third of the sample.

Taken from the germline V gene, the CDR1 and CDR2 loops are SGHTA and FQGNSA. Trimming removed 3 bases from V and 4 bases from J, leaving 12 bases between the germline ends. Counted from cysteine to phenylalanine, this CDR3 has 14 amino acids. Only CDR3 DNA remains: 42 bases, in frame from the first base. Whole blood was collected in K2EDTA tubes by collaborating institutions according to the institutions' own protocols. For TCRbeta analysis, collaborator samples were shipped as frozen whole blood, as isolated PBMCs, or as DNA extracted from either sample type. A remark on this clone: Its antigen is still unknown. Base qualities are not provided; no much larger clone lies one nucleotide away. Other DNA sequences from this sample encode an identical CDR3 as well.

What the research found in general, with its limitations: Clinical and demographic metadata were provided uncurated, with the amount varying by source and participant.

The specimen was peripheral blood. The clonotype comes from a woman older than 75 with active or convalescent COVID-19. Rearrangement joined TRBV7-2 to TRBJ1-1; the D region possibly corresponds to TRBD1 (6 bases align). For the CDR3, the sequence is CASSFAGGGTEAFF. The base sequence is TGTGCCAGCAGCTTCGCGGGGGGCGGCACTGAAGCTTTCTTT.